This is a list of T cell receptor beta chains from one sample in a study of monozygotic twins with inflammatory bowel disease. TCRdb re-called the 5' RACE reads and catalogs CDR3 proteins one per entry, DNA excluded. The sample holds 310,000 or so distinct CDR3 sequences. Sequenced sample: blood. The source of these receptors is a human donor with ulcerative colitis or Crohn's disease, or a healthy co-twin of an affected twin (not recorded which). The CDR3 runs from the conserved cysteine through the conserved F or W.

CDR3: CASSSLAGWDRGLDEQYF
J: TRBJ2-7
V: TRBV28

CDR3: CATSPRGPRQPQHF
J: TRBJ1-5
V: TRBV24-1

CDR3: CASRTQLGTEAFF
J: TRBJ1-1
V: TRBV11-2

CDR3: CSARDTPRGSYNEQFF
J: TRBJ2-1
V: TRBV20-1

CDR3: CAISGTGGLETQYF
J: TRBJ2-5
V: TRBV10-3

CDR3: CATSDFPTSGSYNEQFF
J: TRBJ2-1
V: TRBV24-1

CDR3: CASSLVWLAGGGTDTQYF
J: TRBJ2-3
V: TRBV7-8

CDR3: CATSDLLFPYEQYF
J: TRBJ2-7
V: TRBV24-1

CDR3: CASSLWGLGQAGELFF
J: TRBJ2-2
V: TRBV5-1

CDR3: CASSPELGYGYTF
J: TRBJ1-2
V: TRBV6-5

CDR3: CASSRQSLYNSPLHF
J: TRBJ1-6
V: TRBV6-1

CDR3: CASSRGTSGYNEQFF
J: TRBJ2-1
V: TRBV4-1

CDR3: CASSFQGPNTGELFF
J: TRBJ2-2
V: TRBV7-6

CDR3: CASSVGTLDEQFF
J: TRBJ2-1
V: TRBV5-1

CDR3: CASSLPPRDGNIQYF
J: TRBJ2-4
V: TRBV28

CDR3: CAIRVRTGEGIGFWRGYTF
J: TRBJ1-2
V: TRBV10-3

CDR3: CSVEDGGQATEAFF
J: TRBJ1-1
V: TRBV29-1

CDR3: CASSHRGGGNEQFF
J: TRBJ2-1
V: TRBV6-4

CDR3: CASSSPGGFAGLAGGSYEQYF
J: TRBJ2-7
V: TRBV11-2

CDR3: CASSIAAVVSYEQYF
J: TRBJ2-7
V: TRBV19

CDR3: CASSWGRTNEKLFF
J: TRBJ1-4
V: TRBV5-1

CDR3: CASSDPNQGAVGYGYTF
J: TRBJ1-2
V: TRBV11-2